This TCR beta chain stems from a study of T cell responses to AZD1222 COVID-19 vaccine. Libraries were prepared by immunoSEQ multiplex PCR; TCRdb keeps only in-frame clonotypes and omits some of them. Here the sample spans 110,000 to 150,000 clones, about 93% being singletons. Findings of the study overall: Repertoire sampling happened only post peak T cell response. Among spike-specific TCRs, nearly half reportedly target unmutated variant regions. The span of vaccine-associated CD4 TCRs extended across spike, with dominance at 160-218 and 743-854. White British donors predominated, females outnumbered males, and clonal diversity was possibly underestimated.

To note about this clone: Its antigen is as yet unknown.

The receptor was isolated from an adult in good health. Sample: peripheral blood, taken on day 0 of AZD1222 vaccination.

CDR3 loop: CASSRDPTTNEKLFF. The CDR3 DNA reads TGTGCCAGCAGCCGAGACCCTACAACTAATGAAAAACTGTTTTTT. This sequence joins TRBV4-2 and TRBJ1-4, with D unclear. The germline V and J ends were trimmed by 4 bases and 0 bases, with 9 bases remaining between them. Germline CDR1 is LGHNA and CDR2 is YNFKEQ. This CDR3 has 15 amino acids.